The rows below give T cell receptor beta chains drawn from one sample of a study of cytomegalovirus exposure and HLA in healthy donors. Generated by immunoSEQ multiplex PCR, the TCRdb table keeps only in-frame clones and is missing some. The data hold 150,000 to 160,000 clones, with roughly 82% observed a single time. Sequenced: PBMCs. These receptor sequences come from a woman aged 50 to 65 in good health and CMV-seropositive. Each CDR3 is given with its conserved first and last residue. The D gene is left open where the match is weak. The listing skips clone size in some rows; elsewhere it reads once, few, many or a size class.

d_call	j_call	v_call	clone_size	cdr3_aa	cdr3_nt
NA	TRBJ2-2	TRBV6-1	NA	CASLERVGELFF	TGTGCCAGCCTAGAGAGAGTCGGGGAGCTGTTTTTT
NA	TRBJ1-4	TRBV7-9	NA	CASSAWGGFEKLFF	TGTGCCAGCAGCGCCTGGGGGGGATTTGAAAAACTGTTTTTT
NA	TRBJ1-6	TRBV5-1	NA	CASSLEQAYNSPLHF	TGCGCCAGCAGCTTGGAACAGGCCTATAATTCACCCCTCCACTTT
NA	TRBJ2-5	TRBV5-1	NA	CASSLWAGPKETQYF	TGCGCCAGCAGCTTGTGGGCAGGTCCAAAAGAGACCCAGTACTTC
TRBD1	TRBJ2-7	TRBV10-2	few	CATSPGQGYEQYF	TGCGCCACCTCCCCCGGACAGGGCTACGAGCAGTACTTC
NA	TRBJ2-3	TRBV30	NA	CAWSVSRSLTDTQYF	TGTGCCTGGAGTGTATCCCGGTCTCTCACAGATACGCAGTATTTT
TRBD2	TRBJ2-3	TRBV19	NA	CASSTRGATDTQYF	TGTGCCAGTAGTACGCGGGGGGCCACAGATACGCAGTATTTT
TRBD1	TRBJ2-4	TRBV6-1	NA	CASSERGTGDLTKNIQYF	TGTGCCAGCAGTGAAAGGGGGACAGGGGATTTAACCAAAAACATTCAGTACTTC
TRBD1	TRBJ1-4	TRBV5-1	NA	CASSPTGQDYNEKLFF	TGCGCCAGCAGCCCGACGGGACAGGACTACAATGAAAAACTGTTTTTT
NA	TRBJ2-2	TRBV7-9	once	CASSLRRGAGELFF	TGTGCCAGCAGCTTGCGCAGGGGGGCCGGGGAGCTGTTTTTT
NA	TRBJ1-3	TRBV7-9	few	CASSPSGNTIYF	TGTGCCAGCAGCCCCAGTGGAAACACCATATATTTT
TRBD1	TRBJ1-5	TRBV13	NA	CASSYGQGGDQPQHF	TGTGCCAGCAGCTATGGACAGGGAGGCGATCAGCCCCAGCATTTT
NA	TRBJ2-7	TRBV5-1	NA	CASSLDSKYEQYF	TGCGCCAGCAGCTTAGACAGCAAGTACGAGCAGTACTTC
NA	TRBJ2-1	TRBV9	NA	CASSAGASWDEQFF	TGTGCCAGCAGCGCTGGGGCTTCCTGGGATGAGCAGTTCTTC
TRBD2	TRBJ2-1	TRBV13	NA	CASSSPGLAMNEQFF	TGTGCCAGCAGCTCGCCGGGACTAGCGATGAATGAGCAGTTCTTC
NA	TRBJ2-7	TRBV5-5	few	CASSLVLGGYEQYF	TGTGCCAGCAGCTTGGTGCTAGGGGGTTACGAGCAGTACTTC
NA	TRBJ2-5	TRBV11-2	NA	CASTRGQRRGQETQYF	TGTGCCAGCACCCGCGGCCAGCGACGGGGGCAAGAGACCCAGTACTTC
NA	TRBJ2-2	TRBV14	NA	CASSQEGATGELFF	TGTGCCAGCAGCCAAGAAGGAGCGACCGGGGAGCTGTTTTTT
TRBD2	TRBJ2-7	TRBV9	once	CASSLTGTSGAYEQYF	TGTGCCAGCAGCTTAACCGGGACTAGCGGGGCCTACGAGCAGTACTTC
NA	TRBJ2-7	TRBV19	NA	CASSTTGTYEQYF	TGTGCCAGTAGTACTACAGGAACCTACGAGCAGTACTTC
NA	TRBJ2-2	TRBV15	NA	CATSGASNTGELFF	TGTGCCACCAGCGGGGCCTCGAACACCGGGGAGCTGTTTTTT
NA	TRBJ1-6	TRBV5-1	NA	CASSLVISFDRPNSPLHF	TGCGCCAGCAGCTTGGTCATATCCTTCGACAGACCAAATTCACCCCTCCACTTT
NA	TRBJ2-6	TRBV14	NA	CASSHTGPSGANVLTF	TGTGCCAGCAGCCACACAGGGCCCTCTGGGGCCAACGTCCTGACTTTC
TRBD2	TRBJ2-1	TRBV11-3	few	CASSLGVAGVGDNEQFF	TGTGCCAGCAGCTTAGGGGTAGCGGGGGTGGGGGACAATGAGCAGTTCTTC
TRBD2	TRBJ2-2	TRBV6-1	NA	CASKTSGANTGELFF	TGTGCCAGCAAGACTAGCGGGGCGAACACCGGGGAGCTGTTTTTT
TRBD1	TRBJ2-7	TRBV5-1	NA	CASSLSRGQGYEQYF	TGCGCCAGCAGCTTGTCGAGGGGACAGGGGTACGAGCAGTACTTC
TRBD1	TRBJ2-1	TRBV9	NA	CASSVAPGTGEVEQFF	TGTGCCAGCAGCGTAGCTCCGGGGACAGGGGAGGTTGAGCAGTTCTTC
NA	TRBJ2-3	TRBV6-1	once	CASSEALTDTQYF	TGTGCCAGCAGTGAGGCCCTCACAGATACGCAGTATTTT
TRBD1	TRBJ2-1	TRBV4-3	NA	CASSQDYRTGLNEQFF	TGCGCCAGCAGCCAAGATTACCGGACAGGGTTGAATGAGCAGTTCTTC
NA	TRBJ2-3	TRBV7-9	NA	CASSFPRGHSHTDTQYF	TGTGCCAGCAGCTTCCCCAGGGGCCACTCACACACAGATACGCAGTATTTT